Following are 10 T cell receptor beta chains from one sample sequenced in a study of blood T cells in healthy people across ages (dated by TCRdb to about 2015). Libraries came from 5' RACE. These reads were obtained on an Illumina HiSeq 2500. The second PCR ran for roughly 7 to 11 cycles and used a J-beta primer mix along with a sample-barcoded 5' primer. The public reads were quality trimmed at Q25 with fastp and then assembled into clones with MiXCR by TCRdb, keeping productive beta chains. One record per CDR3 amino acid sequence lists the most common genes and DNA. The sample table records hundreds of thousands of distinct CDR3 sequences; around two fifths of these occur just once. In total, the top ten clones hold 15% to 25% of the sample. Sequencing used blood. The receptors were sampled from a man aged 60 to 75 in good health.

The J gene is TRBJ2-3, the V gene TRBV7-9; TRBD2 matches 11 bases. With V trimmed by 7 bases and J by 2 bases, 8 bases remained unmatched. Germline-derived CDR1 and CDR2 are SEHNR and FQNEAQ (reference sequence). The CDR3 spans 16 residues. The chain's CDR3 is CASKPGLAASTDTQYF. The CDR3 DNA follows: TGTGCCAGCAAACCGGGACTAGCGGCCTCCACAGATACGCAGTATTTT.

In this sample, this clonotype turned up once. The rearrangement joins TRBV29-1 to TRBJ1-1; D call uncertain. Trimming pared 4 bases from V and 0 bases from J, leaving 9 bases between. This CDR3 is built from 13 residues. Germline-derived CDR1 and CDR2 are SQVTM and ANQGSEA. As DNA, the CDR3 is TGCAGCGTTGGAAACCTACTGAACACTGAAGCTTTCTTT. Encoded protein: CSVGNLLNTEAFF.

A few counts support this clonotype. The chain joins TRBV4-3 to TRBJ2-1; 8 bases fit TRBD2. V lost 6 bases, J lost 10 bases, and 14 bases stayed unmatched. CDR3 length: 15 residues. Germline lookup yields CDR1 LGHNA and CDR2 YSLEER. CDR3 loop: CASRQMGGGGKEQFF. DNA of the CDR3: TGCGCCAGCAGACAAATGGGCGGCGGGGGGAAGGAGCAGTTCTTC.

The CDR3 region is CASSELPRTIAKNIQYF. DNA of the CDR3: TGTGCCAGCAGTGAACTCCCCCGGACCATAGCCAAAAACATTCAGTACTTC. The V gene is TRBV6-1, the J gene TRBJ2-4; D call uncertain. V was clipped by 2 bases and J by 0 bases, with 14 bases between them. The length of the CDR3 is 17 residues. CDR1 is MNHNS, CDR2 SASEGT, per germline.

This chain joins TRBV7-2 and TRBJ1-1; no firm D call. Trimming shortened V by 1 base and J by 4 bases, and 7 bases separated the two germline ends. The CDR3 is made up of 13 amino acids. Looked up from germline, CDR1 is SGHTA and CDR2 is FQGNSA. Here the CDR3 reads CASSLVLGTEAFF. Here the CDR3 DNA reads TGTGCCAGCAGCTTAGTGTTAGGCACTGAAGCTTTCTTT.

This clonotype was seen only a few times. The genes are TRBV20-1 and TRBJ2-1; D is perhaps TRBD2 (6 bases). V lost 0 bases, J lost 12 bases, and 12 bases lay in between. Per germline, CDR1 DFQATT and CDR2 SNEGSKA (reference sequence). CDR3 length: 12 residues. The CDR3 loop reads CSARDRERGQFF. CDR3 bases: TGCAGTGCTAGAGACCGGGAGAGAGGGCAGTTCTTC.

The sample holds many counts of this clonotype. CDR3 in DNA: TGTGCCAGCAGCAACGACAGGGGGCCCTACGAGCAGTACTTC. Its translation: CASSNDRGPYEQYF. This chain uses TRBV27 with TRBJ2-7, with 10 bases identical to TRBD1. The CDR3 covers 14 residues. V gave up 6 bases and J gave up 2 bases; unmatched junction bases: 4. Looked up from germline, CDR1 is MNHEY and CDR2 is SMNVEV (reference sequence).

The V and J genes are TRBV9 and TRBJ2-5; D possibly corresponds to TRBD1 (5 bases). Trimming removed 0 bases at V and 11 bases at J, with 23 bases between. This CDR3 contains 16 residues. The V gene's germline CDR1 is SGDLS and CDR2 YYNGEE. Here the CDR3 DNA reads TGTGCCAGCAGCGTAGGTGGGGCCCTGGAGTACAATGAGCAGTACTTC. It encodes CASSVGGALEYNEQYF. The whole variable domain, remainder taken from reference TRBV9 and TRBJ2-5, is DSGVTQTPKHLITATGQRVTLRCSPRSGDLSVYWYQQSLDQGLQFLIQYYNGEERAKGNILERFSAQQFPDLHSELNLSSLELGDSALYFCASSVGGALEYNEQYFGPGTRLLVL.

In this sample, this clonotype turned up many times. The V and J genes are TRBV27 and TRBJ2-1; 9 bases map to TRBD1. Unmatched junction bases numbered 10, after V lost 5 bases and J lost 8 bases. The V gene's germline CDR1 is MNHEY and CDR2 SMNVEV (reference sequence). There are 15 residues in the CDR3. CDR3 in DNA: TGTGCCAGCAGTGCCGGACAGGGGAACGTCGATGAGCAGTTCTTC. Protein sequence: CASSAGQGNVDEQFF.

This clonotype was seen a handful of times. The rearrangement joins TRBV11-1 to TRBJ2-5; 10 bases are a match to TRBD2. Losses at the gene ends were 2 bases for V and 2 bases for J; bases not matched to a gene: 5. The CDR3 has 16 residues. CDR1 is SGHAT, CDR2 FQDESV, per germline (reference sequence). The CDR3 spells CASSLSPSGGQETQYF. As DNA, the CDR3 is TGTGCCAGCAGCTTATCGCCTAGCGGGGGACAAGAGACCCAGTACTTC.